This T cell receptor beta chain was sequenced during a study of blood T cell repertoires in COVID-19. Study-wide background: Whether acute or convalescent, the COVID-19 samples came from the United States, Italy and Spain. PBMCs, B-cell-depleted T cells, or T cells provided the cDNA or gDNA that made up the material.

V shed 6 bases and J shed 2 bases, with 16 bases lying between them. CDR3 size: 15 residues. Germline V gives CDR1 LNHDA, CDR2 SQIVND (reference sequence). Only in-frame clones appear in the TCRdb table, and some are missing; sequencing was by immunoSEQ multiplex PCR. The sample contains about 190,000 clones, 65% to 85% of which appear only once. Those enrolled, adults aged about 18 to 89 years, came from 25 or so US areas. Clinical histories supplied by participants themselves formed the basis of cohort assignment. The clonotype originates from a woman in her twenties or thirties who had recovered from COVID-19. What was sequenced was PBMCs or T cells enriched from blood (not recorded which). This rearrangement joins TRBV19 to TRBJ1-2; D possibly corresponds to TRBD1 (5 bases). CDR3 sequence (DNA): TGTGCCAGTAGAGGGGCAGGCCTAACCAACTATGGCTACACCTTC. It yields the protein CASRGAGLTNYGYTF.